Listed below are T cell receptor beta chains from one sample, sequenced in a study of T cells of healthy individuals. TCRdb processed the 5' RACE reads anew with MiXCR; each CDR3 protein has one entry. The sample includes over 95,000 distinct CDR3 sequences, 17% of them seen just once. Source of these receptors: a human donor in good health. The CDR3 runs from the conserved cysteine through the conserved F or W. A D gene is named only where the DNA matches it firmly. Size tells how often a clone was seen (once, few, many) or the class of an expanded clone, and some rows leave it out.

j_call clone_size d_call v_call cdr3_aa cdr3_nt
TRBJ2-3 - - TRBV28 CASSLGSYTQYF TGTGCCAGCAGTTTGGGATCTTATACGCAGTATTTT
TRBJ2-1 many TRBD1 TRBV11-2 CASSAGTGWLNEQFF TGTGCCAGCAGCGCCGGGACAGGTTGGCTGAATGAGCAGTTCTTC
TRBJ2-5 - - TRBV4-2 CASSQADRGGETQYF TGTGCCAGCAGCCAAGCCGACAGGGGAGGGGAGACCCAGTACTTC
TRBJ2-1 - - TRBV2 CASALDLNSYNEQFF TGTGCCAGCGCCTTGGACTTGAACTCCTACAATGAGCAGTTCTTC
TRBJ2-3 many - TRBV9 CASSTGPAPDTQYF TGTGCCAGCAGCACGGGCCCCGCCCCAGATACGCAGTATTTT
TRBJ2-7 - - TRBV4-3 CASSQGEAGPYEQYF TGCGCCAGCAGCCAAGGGGAAGCAGGGCCCTACGAGCAGTACTTC
TRBJ1-4 many TRBD1 TRBV6-4 CASSPQGGTNEKLFF TGTGCCAGCAGTCCACAGGGGGGAACTAATGAAAAACTGTTTTTT
TRBJ2-7 - - TRBV9 CASSVGPEQTYEQYF TGTGCCAGCAGCGTAGGTCCAGAACAAACCTACGAGCAGTACTTC
TRBJ1-5 few - TRBV6-6 CASSPASGLSNQPQHF TGTGCCAGCAGTCCCGCATCGGGCCTTAGCAATCAGCCCCAGCATTTT
TRBJ2-1 - TRBD1 TRBV20-1 CSAFLGQLSYNEQFF TGCAGTGCTTTCCTGGGACAGCTCTCCTACAATGAGCAGTTCTTC
TRBJ2-3 - - TRBV20-1 CSTRPAGNTDTQYF TGCAGTACTCGTCCGGCGGGAAACACAGATACGCAGTATTTT
TRBJ1-2 - TRBD1 TRBV30 CARHRGNGYTF TGTGCCCGCCACAGGGGGAATGGCTACACCTTC
TRBJ2-5 many TRBD2 TRBV19 CASSTTSGVTETQYF TGTGCCAGTAGTACGACTAGCGGGGTCACGGAGACCCAGTACTTC
TRBJ2-5 few - TRBV29-1 CSVPGGARSGETQYF TGCAGCGTCCCTGGGGGGGCGAGGTCGGGAGAGACCCAGTACTTC
TRBJ2-7 once - TRBV9 CASSVQGSSYEQYF TGTGCCAGCAGCGTACAGGGAAGCTCCTACGAGCAGTACTTC
TRBJ2-3 - TRBD1 TRBV20-1 CSAREGGSGTDTQYF TGCAGTGCTAGAGAAGGGGGCTCCGGCACAGATACGCAGTATTTT
TRBJ2-7 - TRBD2 TRBV20-1 CSARDREDYEQYF TGCAGTGCTAGAGACCGGGAGGACTACGAGCAGTACTTC
TRBJ2-5 many - TRBV24-1 CATSDPTPRVPETQYF TGTGCCACCAGTGATCCAACCCCCCGCGTCCCAGAGACCCAGTACTTC
TRBJ2-3 - - TRBV10-3 CAIGGTITDTQYF TGTGCCATCGGAGGGACGATCACAGATACGCAGTATTTT
TRBJ2-7 - - TRBV4-1 CASSSQDLLYEQYF TGCGCCAGCAGCTCACAGGATCTACTCTACGAGCAGTACTTC
TRBJ1-6 - - TRBV4-3 CASSQVIWANSPLHF TGCGCCAGCAGCCAAGTAATATGGGCCAATTCACCCCTCCACTTT
TRBJ2-7 - TRBD2 TRBV28 CASSSAGVWEQYF TGTGCCAGCAGTTCAGCGGGAGTTTGGGAGCAGTACTTC
TRBJ2-2 few - TRBV4-1 CASSQDRVTGELFF TGCGCCAGCAGCCAAGATCGGGTGACCGGGGAGCTGTTTTTT
TRBJ1-2 - - TRBV28 CALGRGETFSAGYTF TGTGCCTTAGGAAGGGGGGAAACCTTCAGCGCTGGCTACACCTTC
TRBJ1-5 - TRBD1 TRBV6-1 CASSLDRVRGPQHF TGTGCCAGCAGTCTCGACAGGGTGAGGGGGCCCCAGCATTTT
TRBJ2-5 few TRBD1 TRBV28 CASRADRTGWVRETQYF TGTGCCAGCAGGGCAGACCGGACAGGGTGGGTTCGGGAGACCCAGTACTTC
TRBJ2-3 many - TRBV6-5 CASSYVGGLGDTQYF TGTGCCAGCAGTTACGTCGGGGGGCTTGGAGATACGCAGTATTTT
TRBJ2-3 - TRBD2 TRBV6-4 CASSDSIGTNRDTQYF TGTGCCAGCAGTGACTCTATCGGGACTAATCGCGATACGCAGTATTTT
TRBJ1-2 - - TRBV7-9 CASSGDGSFVYGYTF TGTGCCAGCAGCGGTGACGGGTCGTTTGTCTATGGCTACACCTTC
TRBJ2-3 - TRBD2 TRBV7-2 CASSLGSGGARDTQYF TGTGCCAGCAGCCTCGGTAGCGGGGGGGCCCGAGATACGCAGTATTTT
TRBJ1-1 few TRBD1 TRBV20-1 CSARQGDTEAFF TGCAGTGCTAGGCAGGGGGACACTGAAGCTTTCTTT
TRBJ1-5 - - TRBV5-5 CASSLVQGTIQPQHF TGTGCCAGCAGCTTGGTCCAGGGGACGATTCAGCCCCAGCATTTT
TRBJ1-5 many TRBD1 TRBV7-8 CASSLFSGGLDLYSNQPQHF TGTGCCAGCAGCTTATTCTCAGGGGGCCTAGATTTATATAGCAATCAGCCCCAGCATTTT
TRBJ1-2 many - TRBV7-2 CASSPGEARGYTF TGTGCCAGCAGCCCGGGGGAGGCCCGTGGCTACACCTTC
TRBJ1-1 - TRBD1 TRBV6-4 CASSELDPRQGDTEAFF TGTGCCAGCAGTGAATTGGACCCTAGACAGGGCGATACTGAAGCTTTCTTT
TRBJ1-6 once TRBD1 TRBV6-1 CASSEAGGAGNSPLNF TGTGCCAGCAGTGAAGCAGGGGGCGCGGGTAATTCACCCCTCAACTTT
TRBJ2-1 few - TRBV19 CASRDYNEQFF TGTGCCAGTAGAGATTACAATGAGCAGTTCTTC
TRBJ2-3 - TRBD1 TRBV7-2 CASSLEGGQTDTQYF TGTGCCAGCAGCTTAGAAGGGGGACAGACAGATACGCAGTATTTT
TRBJ1-4 few - TRBV6-1 CASSEGGAGSVFF TGTGCCAGCAGTGAAGGGGGGGCAGGGTCGGTGTTTTTT
TRBJ2-6 - - TRBV5-1 CASSLADSGANVLTF TGCGCCAGCAGCTTGGCCGACTCTGGGGCCAACGTCCTGACTTTC
TRBJ1-2 - - TRBV7-2 CASSSLGSNYGYTF TGTGCCAGCAGCTCCCTGGGGAGTAACTATGGCTACACCTTC
TRBJ1-6 many - TRBV7-9 CASSPGPYSPLHF TGTGCCAGCAGCCCCGGGCCATATTCACCCCTCCACTTT
TRBJ2-3 few - TRBV28 CASSFRRNPDTQYF TGTGCCAGCAGTTTCAGGCGCAACCCAGATACGCAGTATTTT
TRBJ2-7 - TRBD1 TRBV6-5 CAAGTGVYEQYF TGTGCCGCCGGGACAGGGGTTTACGAGCAGTACTTC
TRBJ2-1 - TRBD2 TRBV27 CASTPGVLGTRYNEQFF TGTGCCAGCACCCCTGGGGTTTTGGGGACTAGATACAATGAGCAGTTCTTC
TRBJ2-5 - TRBD1 TRBV6-5 CTSSYDREETQYF TGTACCAGCAGTTACGACAGGGAAGAGACCCAGTACTTC
TRBJ2-7 - - TRBV20-1 CSARVSVADYYEQYF TGCAGTGCTAGAGTCTCCGTAGCGGACTACTACGAGCAGTACTTC
TRBJ2-7 - - TRBV6-5 CASSYGYSYEQYF TGTGCCAGCAGTTACGGGTACTCCTACGAGCAGTACTTC
TRBJ1-1 - - TRBV27 CASSRLGNTEAFF TGTGCCAGCAGCCGCCTCGGTAACACTGAAGCTTTCTTT
TRBJ2-7 few TRBD1 TRBV28 CASSEDRGSSYEQYF TGTGCCAGCAGTGAAGACAGGGGATCCTCCTACGAGCAGTACTTC
TRBJ2-7 - TRBD1 TRBV16 CASSQSGTGYYEQYF TGTGCCAGCAGCCAATCCGGGACAGGGTACTACGAGCAGTACTTC
TRBJ2-1 many - TRBV2 CASSEYEDEQFF TGTGCCAGCAGTGAATACGAGGATGAGCAGTTCTTC
TRBJ2-7 many TRBD1 TRBV5-1 CASSYFTIGQGAYEQYF TGCGCCAGCAGCTACTTCACGATCGGACAGGGGGCTTACGAGCAGTACTTC